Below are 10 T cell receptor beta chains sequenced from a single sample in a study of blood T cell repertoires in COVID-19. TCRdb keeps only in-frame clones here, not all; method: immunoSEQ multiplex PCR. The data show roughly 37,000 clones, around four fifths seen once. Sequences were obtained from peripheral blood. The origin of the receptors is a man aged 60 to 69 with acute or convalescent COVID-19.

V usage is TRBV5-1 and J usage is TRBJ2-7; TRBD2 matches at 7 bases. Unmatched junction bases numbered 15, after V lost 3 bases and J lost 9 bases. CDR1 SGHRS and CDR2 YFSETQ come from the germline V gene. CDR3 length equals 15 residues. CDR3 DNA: TGCGCCAGCAGCTCAGATTCGGGGGGTAAAGTTCGGCAGTACTTC. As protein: CASSSDSGGKVRQYF.

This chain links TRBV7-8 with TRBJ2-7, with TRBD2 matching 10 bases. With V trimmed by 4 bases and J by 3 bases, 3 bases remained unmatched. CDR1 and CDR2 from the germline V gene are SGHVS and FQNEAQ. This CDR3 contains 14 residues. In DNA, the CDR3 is TGTGCCAGCAGCTCTAGCGGGGGTCTCTACGAGCAGTACTTC. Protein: CASSSSGGLYEQYF.

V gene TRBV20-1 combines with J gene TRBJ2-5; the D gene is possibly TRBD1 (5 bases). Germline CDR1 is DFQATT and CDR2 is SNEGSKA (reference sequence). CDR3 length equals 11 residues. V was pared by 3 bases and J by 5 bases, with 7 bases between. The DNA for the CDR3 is TGCAGTGCTAGGTACAGGGAGACCCAGTACTTC. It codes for CSARYRETQYF.

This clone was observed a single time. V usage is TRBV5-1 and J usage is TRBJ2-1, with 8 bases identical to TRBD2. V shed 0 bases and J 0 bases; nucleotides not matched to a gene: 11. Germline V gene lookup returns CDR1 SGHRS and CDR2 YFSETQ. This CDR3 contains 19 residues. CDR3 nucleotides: TGCGCCAGCAGCTTGGAGCCGGCTAGCGGGTTTAACTCCTACAATGAGCAGTTCTTC. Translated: CASSLEPASGFNSYNEQFF.

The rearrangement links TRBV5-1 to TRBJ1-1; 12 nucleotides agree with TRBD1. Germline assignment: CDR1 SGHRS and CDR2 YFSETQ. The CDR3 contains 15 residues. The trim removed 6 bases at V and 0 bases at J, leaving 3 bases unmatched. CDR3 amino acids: CASTGTGGVNTEAFF. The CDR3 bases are TGCGCCAGCACCGGGACAGGGGGCGTGAACACTGAAGCTTTCTTT.

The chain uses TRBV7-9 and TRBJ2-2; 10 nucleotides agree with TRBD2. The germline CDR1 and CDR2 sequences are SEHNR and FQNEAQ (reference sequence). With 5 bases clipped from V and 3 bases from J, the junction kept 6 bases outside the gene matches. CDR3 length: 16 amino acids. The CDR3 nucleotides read TGTGCCAGCAGCGGTAGCGGGAGGAGGTACACCGGGGAGCTGTTTTTT. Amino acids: CASSGSGRRYTGELFF. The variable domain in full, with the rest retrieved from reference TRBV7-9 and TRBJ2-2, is DTGVSQNPRHKITKRGQNVTFRCDPISEHNRLYWYRQTLGQGPEFLTYFQNEAQLEKSRLLSDRFSAERPKGSFSTLEIQRTEQGDSAMYLCASSGSGRRYTGELFFGEGSRLTVL.

CDR3 bases: TGCGCCACTCAACGAGCGGGAGATTACACAGATACGCAGTATTTT. Amino acid sequence: CATQRAGDYTDTQYF. The rearrangement joins TRBV5-1 to TRBJ2-3; 8 bases agree with TRBD2. CDR1 is SGHRS, CDR2 YFSETQ, per germline. The CDR3 has 15 residues. V lost 9 bases, J lost 2 bases, and 11 bases stayed unmatched.

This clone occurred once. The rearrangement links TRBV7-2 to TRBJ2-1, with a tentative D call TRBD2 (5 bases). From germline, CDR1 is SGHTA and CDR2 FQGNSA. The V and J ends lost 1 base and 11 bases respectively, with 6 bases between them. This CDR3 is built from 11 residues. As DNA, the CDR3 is TGTGCCAGCAGCTTAGGAGGGAAGCAGTTCTTC. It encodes CASSLGGKQFF.

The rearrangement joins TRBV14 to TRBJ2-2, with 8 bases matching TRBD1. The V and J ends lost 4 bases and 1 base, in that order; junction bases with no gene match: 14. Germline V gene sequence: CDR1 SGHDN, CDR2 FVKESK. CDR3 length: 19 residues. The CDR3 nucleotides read TGTGCCAGCAGCCGGCGGACACTACGGGACAGGCAGAACACCGGGGAGCTGTTTTTT. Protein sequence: CASSRRTLRDRQNTGELFF. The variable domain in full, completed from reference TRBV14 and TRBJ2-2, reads EAGVTQFPSHSVIEKGQTVTLRCDPISGHDNLYWYRRVMGKEIKFLLHFVKESKQDESGMPNNRFLAERTGGTYSTLKVQPAELEDSGVYFCASSRRTLRDRQNTGELFFGEGSRLTVL.

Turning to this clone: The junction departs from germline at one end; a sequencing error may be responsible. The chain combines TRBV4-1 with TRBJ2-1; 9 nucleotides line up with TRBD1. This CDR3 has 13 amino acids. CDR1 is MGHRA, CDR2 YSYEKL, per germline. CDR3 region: CASSQDLRDREIF. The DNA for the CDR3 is TGCGCCAGCAGCCAAGACCTCCGGGACAGGGAAATCTTC.